These 25 T cell receptor beta chains share one sample of origin, sequenced in a study of cytomegalovirus exposure and HLA in healthy donors. PCR used 60 Vbeta primers and 13 Jbeta primers. Produced via immunoSEQ multiplex PCR; TCRdb's table is partial and in-frame only. The sample lists 150,000 to 200,000 clones, 9.5% occurring once. The sequenced material came from PBMCs. These receptors were collected from a woman in her thirties in good health and CMV-seropositive.

This clone was detected a few times. The chain recombines TRBV10-3 with TRBJ2-4; D is unclear. The V gene lost 2 bases and the J gene lost 5 bases, with 7 bases spanning the gap. The CDR3 covers 13 residues. The V gene's germline CDR1 is ENHRY and CDR2 SYGVKD. This CDR3 reads CAISEQGENIQYF. The CDR3 DNA follows: TGTGCCATCAGTGAGCAAGGAGAAAACATTCAGTACTTC.

V and J are TRBV4-2 and TRBJ1-1; unclear D gene. The ends were cut back, 1 base at V and 2 bases at J, with 8 bases in the middle. This CDR3 contains 14 residues. Looked up from germline, CDR1 is LGHNA and CDR2 is YNFKEQ. CDR3 region: CASSQGSQNTEAFF. DNA of the CDR3: TGTGCCAGCAGCCAAGGAAGCCAAAACACTGAAGCTTTCTTT.

This chain connects TRBV6-1 to TRBJ2-2; 7 bases match TRBD2. The CDR3 covers 12 residues. Germline V gene data show CDR1 as MNHNS and CDR2 as SASEGT. V was pared by 11 bases and J by 5 bases, with 5 bases of the junction left unmatched. The CDR3 sequence: CAGEGGTGELFF. The CDR3 DNA reads TGTGCCGGCGAGGGAGGGACCGGGGAGCTGTTTTTT.

This chain connects TRBV14 to TRBJ2-3; possibly TRBD1 for D (5 bases). Germline values: CDR1 SGHDN, CDR2 FVKESK. The CDR3 length is 16 residues. Deletions cut 1 base from V and 0 bases from J, with 11 bases between. CDR3 DNA sequence: TGTGCCAGCAGCCAAGGGACATCGACGAGCACAGATACGCAGTATTTT. Protein sequence: CASSQGTSTSTDTQYF.

V is TRBV6-1 and J is TRBJ1-1, with a possible D match to TRBD1 (6 bases). The CDR3 runs to 13 residues. The V gene lost 6 bases and the J gene lost 8 bases, with 16 bases spanning the gap. Germline V CDR1 and CDR2: MNHNS, SASEGT. In nucleotides, the CDR3 is TGTGCCAGCAGACCACAGGGTTTCCTAGAAGCTTTCTTT. Its translation: CASRPQGFLEAFF.

This clone was observed a few times. This chain uses TRBV18 with TRBJ2-3, with D unresolved. The CDR3 sequence is 15 residues long. In germline, CDR1 is KGHSH, CDR2 LQKENI. Trimming removed 1 base at V and 4 bases at J, with 12 bases between. The CDR3 reads CASSPQATVSDTQYF. Here the CDR3 DNA reads TGTGCCAGCTCACCACAAGCGACGGTATCAGATACGCAGTATTTT. Using reference TRBV18 and TRBJ2-3 for the parts outside the CDR3, the full variable domain is NAGVMQNPRHLVRRRGQEARLRCSPMKGHSHVYWYRQLPEEGLKFMVYLQKENIIDESGMPKERFSAEFPKEGPSILRIQQVVRGDSAAYFCASSPQATVSDTQYFGPGTRLTVL.

This chain joins TRBV7-2 and TRBJ2-2; D unclear. The CDR3 extends over 15 amino acids. In germline, CDR1 is SGHTA, CDR2 FQGNSA. Trimming shortened V by 1 base and J by 2 bases, and 8 bases separated the two germline ends. In nucleotides, the CDR3 is TGTGCCAGCAGCTTAGGCCAGGTTAACACCGGGGAGCTGTTTTTT. It specifies CASSLGQVNTGELFF.

V gene TRBV9 combines with J gene TRBJ1-1; 12 positions agree with TRBD1. V shed 5 bases and J 5 bases; nucleotides not matched to a gene: 10. Germline V gene lookup returns CDR1 SGDLS and CDR2 YYNGEE. This CDR3 comprises 16 residues. The CDR3 region has the DNA TGTGCCAGCAGTACCGGGACAGGGGGCGCCGGGACTGAAGCTTTCTTT. Protein sequence: CASSTGTGGAGTEAFF.

This clone was seen only a few times. The chain couples TRBV19 to TRBJ2-7, with D maybe TRBD2 (5 bases). CDR3 length: 14 amino acids. CDR1 LNHDA and CDR2 SQIVND come from the germline V gene (reference sequence). V lost 3 bases and J lost 2, with 11 bases in between. CDR3 bases: TGTGCCAGTAGTATGGGAGATGCGGCCTACGAGCAGTACTTC. As protein: CASSMGDAAYEQYF.

CDR3: CASSQVGQFF. DNA of the CDR3: TGCGCCAGCAGCCAAGTCGGGCAGTTCTTC. This chain links TRBV4-1 with TRBJ2-1; D gene unclear. Between the trimmed V and J ends, which lost 1 base and 12 bases, there was a span of 4 bases. Germline V gene lookup returns CDR1 MGHRA and CDR2 YSYEKL. This CDR3 is built from 10 residues.

This clone came up a few times. The CDR3 sequence is CASSARGQHGTEAFF. The CDR3 coding sequence is TGTGCCAGCAGTGCTAGGGGTCAGCACGGCACTGAAGCTTTCTTT. This chain joins TRBV6-6 and TRBJ1-1; tentatively, D is TRBD1 (5 bases). V shed 5 bases and J shed 4 bases, with 17 bases lying between them. This CDR3 is 15 amino acids long. Germline loops: CDR1 MNHNY, CDR2 SVGAGI (reference sequence).

The chain has TRBV27 and TRBJ2-2, with 7 bases fitting TRBD1. The V gene end was trimmed by 5 bases and the J gene end by 0 bases; junction bases not matched to a gene: 3. Per germline, CDR1 MNHEY and CDR2 SMNVEV (reference sequence). The length of the CDR3 is 15 residues. CDR3 sequence reads: CASSIGTANTGELFF. CDR3 nucleotide sequence: TGTGCCAGCAGTATCGGGACAGCGAACACCGGGGAGCTGTTTTTT.

V usage is TRBV5-1 and J usage is TRBJ2-1; 11 nucleotides align to TRBD2. The V and J ends lost 4 bases and 4 bases, in that order; junction bases with no gene match: 13. In germline, CDR1 is SGHRS, CDR2 YFSETQ. This CDR3 region has 18 residues. The CDR3 is CASSEVIAGGREYNEQFF. The DNA of the CDR3 is TGCGCCAGCAGCGAAGTAATAGCGGGAGGGAGGGAATACAATGAGCAGTTCTTC.

This chain joins TRBV4-1 and TRBJ2-7; 14 bases fit TRBD2. Germline-derived CDR1 and CDR2 are MGHRA and YSYEKL. With 3 bases clipped from V and 4 bases from J, the junction kept 2 bases outside the gene matches. The CDR3 consists of 15 residues. DNA of the CDR3: TGCGCCAGCAGCCAGGGACTAGCGGGAGCATACGAGCAGTACTTC. Translation gives CASSQGLAGAYEQYF.

The V and J genes are TRBV28 and TRBJ2-7; 7 bases align to TRBD1. The CDR3 loop spans 16 amino acids. Germline V CDR1 and CDR2: MDHEN, SYDVKM. Losses at the gene ends were 5 bases for V and 3 bases for J; bases not matched to a gene: 13. The CDR3 sequence is CASSPFSTQGIYEQYF. CDR3 nucleotides: TGTGCCAGCAGTCCTTTCTCGACACAGGGGATCTACGAGCAGTACTTC. The complete variable domain, with remaining parts taken from reference TRBV28 and TRBJ2-7, reads DVKVTQSSRYLVKRTGEKVFLECVQDMDHENMFWYRQDPGLGLRLIYFSYDVKMKEKGDIPEGYSVSREKKERFSLILESASTNQTSMYLCASSPFSTQGIYEQYFGPGTRLTVT.

This clone has a handful of counts. The V and J genes are TRBV5-1 and TRBJ2-5; no clear D gene. V was cut by 4 bases and J by 5 bases, with 9 bases left in between. The CDR3 covers 12 residues. CDR1 is SGHRS and CDR2 is YFSETQ in the germline V gene. This chain's CDR3 is CASSPPGETQYF. The DNA of the CDR3 is TGCGCCAGCAGCCCCCCCGGGGAGACCCAGTACTTC.

The CDR3 spells CASSSTPQGAGEKLFF. The DNA of the CDR3 is TGCGCCAGCAGCTCCACCCCACAGGGGGCTGGGGAAAAACTGTTTTTT. J is TRBJ1-4 and V is TRBV5-1; 9 positions match TRBD1. The length of the CDR3 is 16 residues. The ends lost 3 bases at V and 8 bases at J; junction bases unmatched: 11. Germline CDR1 and CDR2: SGHRS and YFSETQ.

The chain carries TRBV5-1 and TRBJ2-5; 7 nucleotides agree with TRBD1. The CDR3 has 16 residues. V gave up 0 bases and J gave up 7 bases; unmatched junction bases: 12. Germline values: CDR1 SGHRS, CDR2 YFSETQ. DNA for the CDR3: TGCGCCAGCAGCTTGGATGGCAGGGGGAACGTCGGGACCCAGTACTTC. Translation: CASSLDGRGNVGTQYF.

The rearrangement uses TRBV5-6 and TRBJ1-1, with a weak D call TRBD1 (5 bases). CDR3 length: 14 residues. CDR1 and CDR2 from the germline V gene are SGHDT and YYEEEE. V was pared by 2 bases and J by 1 base, with 9 bases between. The CDR3 sequence: CASSFGTGNTEAFF. In DNA form, the CDR3 reads TGTGCCAGCAGCTTCGGTACAGGGAACACTGAAGCTTTCTTT.

The chain links TRBV10-1 to TRBJ2-1; a possible D gene is TRBD1 (5 bases). V was shortened by 2 bases and J by 5 bases, with 10 bases between the two germline ends. The CDR3 is 14 residues long. Germline V gene sequence: CDR1 WNHNN, CDR2 SYGVQD (reference sequence). CDR3 protein: CASSETGANNEQFF. Here the CDR3 DNA reads TGCGCCAGCAGTGAGACTGGGGCAAACAATGAGCAGTTCTTC.

The table lists this clone with a few counts. The rearrangement joins TRBV7-8 to TRBJ1-2; weak D call: TRBD1 (6 bases). Trimming stripped 8 bases from V and 4 bases from J, with 14 bases between. CDR1 SGHVS and CDR2 FQNEAQ come from the germline V gene. The CDR3 extends over 13 amino acids. CDR3 loop: CASGGGQAYGYTF. CDR3 sequence (DNA): TGTGCCAGCGGGGGCGGGCAGGCCTATGGCTACACCTTC.

This chain joins TRBV30 and TRBJ1-5; the match to TRBD1 covers 8 bases. Per germline, CDR1 GTSNPN and CDR2 SVGIG (reference sequence). Unmatched junction bases numbered 4, after V lost 2 bases and J lost 4 bases. The CDR3 sequence is 14 residues long. The CDR3, as DNA: TGTGCCTGGAGTCAGGGGGCTCCGAATCAGCCCCAGCATTTT. Its protein product is CAWSQGAPNQPQHF.

This clone has just a few counts. The J gene is TRBJ2-3, the V gene TRBV6-1; perhaps TRBD2 as D (5 bases). Trimming removed 11 bases at V and 0 bases at J, with 6 bases between. This CDR3 comprises 11 residues. Germline CDR1 reads MNHNS; CDR2 reads SASEGT. The CDR3: CAGRSTDTQYF. CDR3 nucleotides: TGTGCCGGGAGAAGCACAGATACGCAGTATTTT.

In this sample, this clone turned up a few times. The gene calls are TRBV14 and TRBJ1-2; the match to TRBD1 covers 9 bases. This CDR3 comprises 15 residues. The V gene's germline CDR1 is SGHDN and CDR2 FVKESK. V shed 1 base, J shed 6 bases, and the junction held 6 bases outside the gene matches. The CDR3, as DNA: TGTGCCAGCAGCCAAGTCAGGGACAGGGTTAATGGCTACACCTTC. Its protein product is CASSQVRDRVNGYTF.

The chain recombines TRBV2 with TRBJ2-3; D call uncertain. V was trimmed by 6 bases and J by 6 bases, leaving 10 bases between them. Per the germline V gene, CDR1 is SNHLY and CDR2 is FYNNEI. This CDR3 comprises 12 residues. CDR3 amino acids: CASSTYPDTQYF. CDR3 DNA sequence: TGTGCCAGCAGCACTTACCCCGATACGCAGTATTTT.